What follows is one TCR beta chain and its context. This sample stems from a study of blood T cell repertoires in COVID-19. Study in general: There were acute and convalescent COVID-19 samples, and they came from the United States, Italy and Spain. Sources were T cells, B-cell-depleted T cells, or PBMCs; the material itself was cDNA or gDNA.

The CDR3 is 15 residues long. Per the germline V gene, CDR1 is MGHDK and CDR2 is SYGVNS. The V end was cut by 5 bases, the J end by 4 bases, with 15 bases between. Authors' data handling: The authors estimated nucleated cell counts from reference gene primer amplification. Using immunoSEQ multiplex PCR, the repertoire was profiled, and TCRdb retains in-frame clones only, with some absent. V and J calls and clone size are as listed in that table; D and trimming were resolved from the DNA. Of around 200,000 clones listed, about 87% are singletons. This TCR came from a man aged 18 to 30 with active or convalescent COVID-19. V usage is TRBV25-1 and J usage is TRBJ2-1; D may be TRBD2 (5 bases). Material: peripheral blood. The CDR3 loop is CASSPPGSWYNEQFF. DNA for the CDR3: TGTGCCAGCAGTCCACCGGGATCGTGGTACAATGAGCAGTTCTTC.